The 18 T cell receptor beta chains listed next were all sequenced from one sample in a study of shared T cell receptors in the human thymus. The protocol was immunoSEQ multiplex PCR, while the TCRdb copy is restricted to in-frame clones and leaves out a portion. The sample holds about 380,000 clones, roughly 94% seen once. Source material: thymocytes. The receptors here all came from a human donor.

Details on this clone: At one of its ends the junction is not consistent with the germline gene, which may arise from a read error. The chain employs TRBV6-1 and TRBJ1-3, with a possible D match to TRBD1 (5 bases). Per germline, CDR1 MNHNS and CDR2 SASEGT. The length of the CDR3 is 11 residues. The CDR3 bases are TGTGCCAGCAGTGAAGGTCGGGACCAGAATTTT. Translating it yields CASSEGRDQNF.

CDR3 DNA sequence: TGTGCCAGCAGTGTGACAGGGGGCCAAGAGACCCAGTACTTC. It codes for CASSVTGGQETQYF. The V and J genes are TRBV2 and TRBJ2-5; 9 positions match TRBD1. Germline values: CDR1 SNHLY, CDR2 FYNNEI. The CDR3 is 14 amino acids. The J segment lost 1 base and the V segment lost 4 bases, leaving 1 base of the junction unmatched.

This clone appeared a single time. The rearrangement joins TRBV7-2 to TRBJ1-5; D not resolved. The germline gives CDR1 SGHTA, CDR2 FQGNSA. V was trimmed by 0 bases and J by 0 bases, leaving 6 bases between them. The CDR3 is made up of 15 amino acids. The CDR3 is CASSLAVYSNQPQHF. The CDR3 DNA follows: TGTGCCAGCAGCTTAGCTGTTTATAGCAATCAGCCCCAGCATTTT. The whole variable domain, filled in from reference TRBV7-2 and TRBJ1-5, reads GAGVSQSPSNKVTEKGKDVELRCDPISGHTALYWYRQSLGQGLEFLIYFQGNSAPDKSGLPSDRFSAERTGGSVSTLTIQRTQQEDSAVYLCASSLAVYSNQPQHFGDGTRLSIL.

This clone occurred once. The V and J genes are TRBV27 and TRBJ2-5; a possible D gene is TRBD2 (6 bases). The CDR3 contains 18 residues. Looked up from germline, CDR1 is MNHEY and CDR2 is SMNVEV (reference sequence). Trimming cost V 3 bases and J 5 bases, with 25 bases left between them. The CDR3 protein is CASSFGPGTSNPGETQYF. The CDR3 DNA sequence: TGTGCCAGCAGTTTCGGGCCTGGGACTTCCAATCCCGGGGAGACCCAGTACTTC.

V and J are TRBV7-8 and TRBJ1-4, with a possible D match to TRBD1 (6 bases). Trimming pared 0 bases from V and 8 bases from J, leaving 13 bases between. This CDR3 comprises 15 residues. Germline V lookup: CDR1 SGHVS, CDR2 FQNEAQ. The CDR3 spells CASSLAAGAGEKLFF. DNA for the CDR3: TGTGCCAGCAGCTTAGCCGCAGGGGCTGGGGAAAAACTGTTTTTT.

The chain carries TRBV21-1 and TRBJ1-4; TRBD1 is the table's D call, not checked against the DNA. TRBV21-1 is an annotated pseudogene. The CDR3 consists of 20 residues. CDR3 coding DNA: TGTGCCAGCAGCTCCCCGAACCCGCGGGACAGGGGCCCAAATAATGAAAAACTGTTTTTT. This gives the protein CASSSPNPRDRGPNNEKLFF.

The V gene is TRBV28, the J gene TRBJ1-1; TRBD1 is a possible D gene (6 bases). The CDR3 runs to 13 residues. Germline V gene data show CDR1 as MDHEN and CDR2 as SYDVKM. Trimming removed 5 bases at V and 1 base at J, with 8 bases between. CDR3 residues: CASSTGTNTEAFF. The CDR3 region has the DNA TGTGCCAGCAGTACAGGGACGAACACTGAAGCTTTCTTT.

The rearrangement joins TRBV7-3 to TRBJ2-7, with D unclear. The CDR3 is 15 residues long. Germline V gene data show CDR1 as SGHTA and CDR2 as FQGTGA. V lost 6 bases and J lost 2, with 17 bases in between. In DNA form, the CDR3 reads TGTGCCAGCAGGGAACCGCGATTTCCGGCCTACGAGCAGTACTTC. Translated: CASREPRFPAYEQYF.

CDR3 nucleotide sequence: TGTGCCAGTAGTATTCAGGTGCTAATTAATGAAAAACTGTTTTTT. This gives the protein CASSIQVLINEKLFF. The V and J genes are TRBV19 and TRBJ1-4; the D is unclear. The CDR3 totals 15 residues. From germline, CDR1 is LNHDA and CDR2 SQIVND (reference sequence). The V and J ends lost 3 bases and 4 bases respectively, with 12 bases between them. The full variable domain, rest sourced from reference TRBV19 and TRBJ1-4, is DGGITQSPKYLFRKEGQNVTLSCEQNLNHDAMYWYRQDPGQGLRLIYYSQIVNDFQKGDIAEGYSVSREKKESFPLTVTSAQKNPTAFYLCASSIQVLINEKLFFGSGTQLSVL.

This chain connects TRBV7-9 to TRBJ2-3; D possibly corresponds to TRBD2 (6 bases). The CDR3 is 16 residues long. Germline V lookup: CDR1 SEHNR, CDR2 FQNEAQ (reference sequence). Trimming took 4 bases from V and 4 from J, leaving 18 bases between them. CDR3 in amino acids: CASSWGETKFPDTQYF. The CDR3 coding sequence is TGTGCCAGCAGCTGGGGGGAGACAAAATTCCCAGATACGCAGTATTTT.

This chain joins TRBV19 and TRBJ2-3; D is perhaps TRBD1 (6 bases). Germline CDR1 LNHDA, CDR2 SQIVND (reference sequence). The CDR3 extends over 17 amino acids. The V end lost 3 bases, the J end lost 0 bases, and 16 bases lay between the germline ends. CDR3 sequence (DNA): TGTGCCAGTAGTATGTCATGTGGGGGCCCTAGCACAGATACGCAGTATTTT. This encodes CASSMSCGGPSTDTQYF.

This clone has only one observation. V gene TRBV18 combines with J gene TRBJ1-2; 11 bases line up with TRBD1. The CDR3 consists of 18 residues. V gave up 3 bases and J gave up 7 bases; unmatched junction bases: 16. Per the germline V gene, CDR1 is KGHSH and CDR2 is LQKENI. CDR3 amino acids: CASSPTGTGGLPGLGYTF. The CDR3 DNA reads as TGTGCCAGCTCACCCACCGGGACAGGGGGTTTGCCGGGGCTTGGCTACACCTTC.

This chain connects TRBV27 to TRBJ2-7; 10 bases are shared with TRBD2. The V gene's germline CDR1 is MNHEY and CDR2 SMNVEV (reference sequence). The CDR3 loop spans 13 amino acids. Germline trimming cut 9 bases from V and 2 bases from J; bases unmatched to any gene: 4. The CDR3 sequence is CASRGLAAYEQYF. Here the CDR3 DNA reads TGTGCCAGTCGCGGACTAGCGGCCTACGAGCAGTACTTC.

In its sample, this clone was seen once. The rearrangement uses TRBV6-1 and TRBJ1-2, with D perhaps TRBD1 (5 bases). Trimming took off 3 bases at V and 4 bases at J, with 15 bases between the two ends. Per the germline V gene, CDR1 is MNHNS and CDR2 is SASEGT. There are 15 residues in the CDR3. The chain's CDR3 is CASSEYSDSTYGYTF. The CDR3 bases are TGTGCCAGCAGTGAGTATAGTGACAGCACCTATGGCTACACCTTC.

The V call is TRBV5-1, the J call TRBJ1-4, with TRBD1 matching over 10 bases. The CDR3 covers 15 residues. Looked up from germline, CDR1 is SGHRS and CDR2 is YFSETQ. Trimming removed 2 bases from V and 8 bases from J; junction bases left unmatched: 6. The CDR3 DNA follows: TGCGCCAGCAGCTTCGGGACAGGGGTACGGGAAAAACTGTTTTTT. Translated, it gives CASSFGTGVREKLFF.

The CDR3 DNA is TGTGCCAGCAGCTTAGGCATCAATGAGCAGTTCTTC. Its translation is CASSLGINEQFF. The chain is built from TRBV7-8 and TRBJ2-1; D is unresolved. V was trimmed by 1 base and J by 6 bases, leaving 4 bases between them. This CDR3 spans 12 amino acids. In germline, CDR1 is SGHVS, CDR2 FQNEAQ.

The chain couples TRBV7-9 to TRBJ2-7; D is possibly TRBD1 (5 bases). This CDR3 comprises 15 residues. The germline CDR1 and CDR2 sequences are SEHNR and FQNEAQ (reference sequence). V was clipped by 6 bases and J by 1 base, with 16 bases between them. CDR3 in DNA: TGTGCCAGCAGTAGTGGGCGGCAGGGATCCTACGAGCAGTACTTC. It is translated as CASSSGRQGSYEQYF.

V and J are TRBV5-6 and TRBJ2-4; TRBD1 might be the D (6 bases). This CDR3 region has 15 residues. Germline CDR1 and CDR2: SGHDT and YYEEEE. V was pared by 3 bases and J by 1 base, with 11 bases between. CDR3 region: CASSYRESAKNIQYF. CDR3 sequence (DNA): TGTGCCAGCAGCTACAGGGAATCGGCCAAAAACATTCAGTACTTC.